This TCR beta chain originates from a study of T cell responses to AZD1222 COVID-19 vaccine (dated by TCRdb to about 2021). In the study overall: AZD1222 recipients with second doses at about 4 weeks or about 12 weeks were pooled, because spike-specific TCR depth and breadth did not differ between schedules. TCR sequencing covered about 230 trial participants: 200 to 210 given two doses of AZD1222 and approximately 26 given two doses of MenACWY control vaccine. Enrollment into the trials was organized by age into subgroups of 18-55, 56-69 and 70-plus years, and those subgroups contained about 160, 30 and 59 TCR-sequenced participants, respectively.

Overall study outcomes, separate from this receptor: Participants were mostly white British and included more females than males, and it was suggested by the authors that clonal diversity may have been underestimated. In the small 56-69-year group, the increase in depth fell short of significance, most likely because of low power. Reportedly, almost half of the unique spike-specific TCRs recognized epitopes lying outside the regions that are mutated in the B.1.351 and B.1.1.7 variants. CD4 TCRs associated with the vaccine covered the entire spike protein, and the dominant responses were in regions 160-218 and 743-854. A significant rise in spike-specific TCR breadth and depth was observed after two AZD1222 doses relative to day 0 and relative to MenACWY recipients. Only five or six AZD1222 recipients were SARS-CoV-2 seropositive at baseline, limiting conclusions about previously exposed vaccinees. Because no day 14 peak-response samples were available, repertoires were characterized only after the peak T cell response.

The label giving this sample's time point can be read as: baseline before first vaccination. The vaccinee samples were drawn from two UK trials, COV001 and COV002, one of which was a single-blind randomized controlled phase 2/3 trial testing AZD1222 (ChAdOx1 nCoV-19) in healthy adults. For TCRbeta chain sequencing, PBMC samples were collected from trial participants at day 0 and at day 28 after the second dose. Unmatched junction bases come to 5, with V trimmed by 1 base and J by 2 bases. CDR1 and CDR2, per the germline V gene, are SGHVS and FNYEAQ. From the cysteine up to the phenylalanine, the CDR3 has a length of 15 residues. Solely the CDR3 DNA is kept, with 45 bases framed from the first base. The sample holds a few counts of this clone. Its antigen has not been determined. Per-base quality was not reported, and no clone a single base away is much larger than it. The CDR3 regions of human TCRbeta chains were analyzed by immunosequencing. The original methods were these. TCRs in the repertoires were compared against a reference library of SARS-CoV-2-specific TCRs that had been generated with the MIRA antigen-specificity platform. Breadth was defined as the fraction of unique TCRs that were SARS-CoV-2-associated, and depth was defined as the fraction of total T cells that were SARS-CoV-2-associated. Using the MIRA data, each spike-specific TCR was mapped to the spike region that the TCR reacts to and placed in a CD4 or CD8 class. Log10-transformed breadth and depth values were compared by one-way ANOVA with Sidak's multiple comparisons tests. In its TCRdb copy, this immuneACCESS table keeps in-frame sequences only and misses some clones. Where compared with another copy, unresolved V genes explain less than half of these, and the others have no known cause. V and J calls and clone size come straight from that table; D and trimming were deduced from the DNA. This sample has roughly 120,000 clones in its table, and around 87% of those were observed once. Approximately 1.1% of the sample is in the top ten clones.

The receptor's source is an adult in good health. Sequencing used peripheral blood, obtained on day 0 of AZD1222 vaccination. The sequence joins TRBV7-6 to TRBJ2-7, with 7 middle bases fitting TRBD1. Here is the DNA: TGTGCCAGCAGCTTAGGGACAGGTGGAACCTACGAGCAGTACTTC. This translates into CASSLGTGGTYEQYF.